The T cell receptor beta chain under discussion was sequenced for a study of blood T cell repertoires in COVID-19. This CDR3 has 14 residues. Germline V gives CDR1 SGHRS, CDR2 YFSETQ. The V end was cut by 4 bases, the J end by 0 bases, with 10 bases between. Profiled with immunoSEQ multiplex PCR; TCRdb holds only in-frame clones, not every one. The sample has some 78,000 clones, 90% seen once; the top ten hold 3.5% to 5%. The sequenced material came from peripheral blood. This TCR was recovered from a woman over 75 with active or convalescent COVID-19. The chain couples TRBV5-1 to TRBJ1-1; D gene ambiguous. CDR3 in DNA: TGCGCCAGCAGCCGAGACATCATGAACACTGAAGCTTTCTTT. Amino acid sequence: CASSRDIMNTEAFF. Full variable domain (remainder filled in from reference TRBV5-1 and TRBJ1-1): KAGVTQTPRYLIKTRGQQVTLSCSPISGHRSVSWYQQTPGQGLQFLFEYFSETQRNKGNFPGRFSGRQFSNSRSEMNVSTLELGDSALYLCASSRDIMNTEAFFGQGTRLTVV.